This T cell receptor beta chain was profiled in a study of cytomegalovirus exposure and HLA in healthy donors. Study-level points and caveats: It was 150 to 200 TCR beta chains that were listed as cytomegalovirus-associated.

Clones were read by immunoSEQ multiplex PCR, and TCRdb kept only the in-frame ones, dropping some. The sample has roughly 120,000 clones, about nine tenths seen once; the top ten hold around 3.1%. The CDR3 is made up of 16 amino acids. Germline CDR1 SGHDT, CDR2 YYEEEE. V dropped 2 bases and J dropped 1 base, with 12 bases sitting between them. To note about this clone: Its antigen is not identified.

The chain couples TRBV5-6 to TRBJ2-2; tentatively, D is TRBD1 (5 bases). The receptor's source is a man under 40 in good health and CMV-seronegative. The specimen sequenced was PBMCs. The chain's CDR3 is CASSLFETVNTGELFF. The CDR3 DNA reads TGTGCCAGCAGCTTATTTGAGACAGTGAACACCGGGGAGCTGTTTTTT.